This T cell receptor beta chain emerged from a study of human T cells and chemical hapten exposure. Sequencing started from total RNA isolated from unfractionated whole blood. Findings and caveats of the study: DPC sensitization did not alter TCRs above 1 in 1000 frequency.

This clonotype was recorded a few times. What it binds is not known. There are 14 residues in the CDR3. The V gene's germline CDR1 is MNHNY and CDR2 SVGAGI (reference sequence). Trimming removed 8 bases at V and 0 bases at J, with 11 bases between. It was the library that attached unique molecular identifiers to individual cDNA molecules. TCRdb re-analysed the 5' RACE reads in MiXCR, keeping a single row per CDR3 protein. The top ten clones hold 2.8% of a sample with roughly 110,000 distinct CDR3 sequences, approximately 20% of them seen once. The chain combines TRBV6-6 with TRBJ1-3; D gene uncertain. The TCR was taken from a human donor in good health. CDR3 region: CASHLSYSGNTIYF. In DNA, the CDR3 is TGTGCCAGCCACCTCAGCTACTCTGGAAACACCATATATTTT.